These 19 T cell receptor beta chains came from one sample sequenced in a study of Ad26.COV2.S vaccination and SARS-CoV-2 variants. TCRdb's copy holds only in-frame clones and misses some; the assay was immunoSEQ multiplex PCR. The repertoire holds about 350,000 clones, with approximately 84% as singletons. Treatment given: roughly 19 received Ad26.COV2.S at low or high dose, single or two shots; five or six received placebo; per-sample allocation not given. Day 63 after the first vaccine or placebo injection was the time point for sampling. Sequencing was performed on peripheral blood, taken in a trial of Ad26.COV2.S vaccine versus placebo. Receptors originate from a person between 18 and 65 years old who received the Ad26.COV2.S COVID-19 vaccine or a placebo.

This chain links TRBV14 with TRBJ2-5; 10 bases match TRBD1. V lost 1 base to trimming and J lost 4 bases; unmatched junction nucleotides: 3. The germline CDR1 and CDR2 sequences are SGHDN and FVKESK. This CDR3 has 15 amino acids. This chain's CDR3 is CASSQGTGGLETQYF. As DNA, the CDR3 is TGTGCCAGCAGCCAAGGGACAGGGGGACTAGAGACCCAGTACTTC.

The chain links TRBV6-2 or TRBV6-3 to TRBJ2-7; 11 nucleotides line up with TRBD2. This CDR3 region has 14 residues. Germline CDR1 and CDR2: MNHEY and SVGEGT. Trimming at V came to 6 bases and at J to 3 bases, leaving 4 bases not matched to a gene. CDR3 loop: CASSILAGDYEQYF. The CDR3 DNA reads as TGTGCCAGCAGCATACTAGCGGGAGACTACGAGCAGTACTTC.

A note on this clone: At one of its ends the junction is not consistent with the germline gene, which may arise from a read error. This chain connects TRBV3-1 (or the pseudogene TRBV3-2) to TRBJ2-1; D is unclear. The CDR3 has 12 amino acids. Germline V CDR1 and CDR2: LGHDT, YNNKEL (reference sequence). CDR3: CASSQDWAGTFF. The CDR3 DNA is TGTGCCAGCAGTCAAGATTGGGCTGGCACGTTCTTC.

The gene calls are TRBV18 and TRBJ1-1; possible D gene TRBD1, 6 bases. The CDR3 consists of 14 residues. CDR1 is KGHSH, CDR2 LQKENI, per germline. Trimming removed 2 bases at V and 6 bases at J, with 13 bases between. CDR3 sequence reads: CASSPNREVAEAFF. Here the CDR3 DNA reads TGTGCCAGCTCACCAAACAGGGAGGTCGCTGAAGCTTTCTTT.

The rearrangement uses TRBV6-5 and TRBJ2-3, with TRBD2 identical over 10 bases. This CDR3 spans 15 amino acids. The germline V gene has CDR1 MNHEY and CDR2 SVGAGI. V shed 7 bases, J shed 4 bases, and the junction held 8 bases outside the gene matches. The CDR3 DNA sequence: TGTGCCAGCAACCCAAGCGGGAGGGCCCCAGATACGCAGTATTTT. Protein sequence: CASNPSGRAPDTQYF.

CDR3 sequence (DNA): TGCGCCAGCAGCTTGGGAGATAGAAACAATGAGCAGTTCTTC. This translates into CASSLGDRNNEQFF. The chain couples TRBV5-1 to TRBJ2-1; no clear D. This CDR3 spans 14 amino acids. V was shortened by 0 bases and J by 5 bases, with 9 bases between the two germline ends. Per the germline V gene, CDR1 is SGHRS and CDR2 is YFSETQ.

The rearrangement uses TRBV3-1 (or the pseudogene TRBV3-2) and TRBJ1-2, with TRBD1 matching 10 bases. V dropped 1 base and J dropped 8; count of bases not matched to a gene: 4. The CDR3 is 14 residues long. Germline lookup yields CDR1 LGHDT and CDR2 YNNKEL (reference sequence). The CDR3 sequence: CASSQVRDRGGYTF. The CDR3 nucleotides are TGTGCCAGCAGCCAAGTCCGGGACAGGGGAGGCTACACCTTC.

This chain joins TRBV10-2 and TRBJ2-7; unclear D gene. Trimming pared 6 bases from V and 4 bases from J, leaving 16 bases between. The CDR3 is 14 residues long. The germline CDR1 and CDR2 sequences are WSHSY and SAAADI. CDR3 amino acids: CASRAGDQNYEQYF. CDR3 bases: TGCGCCAGCAGGGCAGGAGATCAAAATTACGAGCAGTACTTC.

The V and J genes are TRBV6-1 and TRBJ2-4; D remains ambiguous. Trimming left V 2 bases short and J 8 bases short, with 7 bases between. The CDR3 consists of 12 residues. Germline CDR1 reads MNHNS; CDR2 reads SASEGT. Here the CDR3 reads CASSENLYIQYF. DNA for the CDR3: TGTGCCAGCAGTGAAAACTTGTACATTCAGTACTTC.

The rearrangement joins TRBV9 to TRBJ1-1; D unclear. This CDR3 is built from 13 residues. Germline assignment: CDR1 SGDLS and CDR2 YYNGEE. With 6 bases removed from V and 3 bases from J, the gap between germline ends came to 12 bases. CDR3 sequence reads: CASTRHPYTEAFF. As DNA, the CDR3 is TGTGCCAGCACGAGGCACCCGTACACTGAAGCTTTCTTT. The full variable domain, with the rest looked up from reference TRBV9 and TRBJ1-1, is DSGVTQTPKHLITATGQRVTLRCSPRSGDLSVYWYQQSLDQGLQFLIQYYNGEERAKGNILERFSAQQFPDLHSELNLSSLELGDSALYFCASTRHPYTEAFFGQGTRLTVV.

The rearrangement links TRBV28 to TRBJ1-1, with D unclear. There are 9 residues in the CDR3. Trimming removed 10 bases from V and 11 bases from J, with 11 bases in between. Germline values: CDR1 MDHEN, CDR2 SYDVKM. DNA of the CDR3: TGTGCCACCTCCCCTGGTGCTTTCTTT. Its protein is CATSPGAFF.

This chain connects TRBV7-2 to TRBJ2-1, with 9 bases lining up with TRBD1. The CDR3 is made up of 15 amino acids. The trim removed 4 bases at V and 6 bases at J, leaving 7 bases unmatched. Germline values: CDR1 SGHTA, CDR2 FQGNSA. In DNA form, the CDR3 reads TGTGCCAGCAGCTCACTGGGACAGGGCCTCAATGAGCAGTTCTTC. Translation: CASSSLGQGLNEQFF.

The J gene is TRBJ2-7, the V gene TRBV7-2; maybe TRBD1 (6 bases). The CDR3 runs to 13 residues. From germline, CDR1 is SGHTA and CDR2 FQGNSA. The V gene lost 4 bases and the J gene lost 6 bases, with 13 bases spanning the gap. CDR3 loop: CASSSGQGLEQYF. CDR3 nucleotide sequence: TGTGCCAGCAGCTCGGGCCAGGGGCTCGAGCAGTACTTC.

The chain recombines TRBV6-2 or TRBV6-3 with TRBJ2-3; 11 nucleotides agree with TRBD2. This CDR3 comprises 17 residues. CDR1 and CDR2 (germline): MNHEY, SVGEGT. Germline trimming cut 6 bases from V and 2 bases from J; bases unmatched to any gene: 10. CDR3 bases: TGTGCCAGCAGCCCTCCACCTAGCGGGGGGTTCACAGATACGCAGTATTTT. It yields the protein CASSPPPSGGFTDTQYF.

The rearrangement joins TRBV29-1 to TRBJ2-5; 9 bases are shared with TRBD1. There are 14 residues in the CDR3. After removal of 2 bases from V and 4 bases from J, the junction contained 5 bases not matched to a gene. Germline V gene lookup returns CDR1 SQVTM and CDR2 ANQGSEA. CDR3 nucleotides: TGCAGCGTTGAAAACAGGGGGCGAAGAGAGACCCAGTACTTC. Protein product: CSVENRGRRETQYF.

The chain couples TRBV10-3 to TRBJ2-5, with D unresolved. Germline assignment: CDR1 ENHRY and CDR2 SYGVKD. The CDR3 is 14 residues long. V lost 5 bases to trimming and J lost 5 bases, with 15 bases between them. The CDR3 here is CAISRAELLETQYF. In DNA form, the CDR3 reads TGTGCCATCAGTCGGGCGGAGTTGTTGGAGACCCAGTACTTC.

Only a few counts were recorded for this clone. The CDR3 sequence is CASSQAESALAGYEQYF. CDR3 in DNA: TGCGCCAGCAGCCAAGCGGAGTCAGCCCTAGCGGGATACGAGCAGTACTTC. The rearrangement joins TRBV4-3 to TRBJ2-7, with 9 bases fitting TRBD2. The CDR3 is 17 residues long. The germline gives CDR1 LGHNA, CDR2 YSLEER. J gave up 4 bases and V 1 base, and 11 bases lay outside the gene matches.

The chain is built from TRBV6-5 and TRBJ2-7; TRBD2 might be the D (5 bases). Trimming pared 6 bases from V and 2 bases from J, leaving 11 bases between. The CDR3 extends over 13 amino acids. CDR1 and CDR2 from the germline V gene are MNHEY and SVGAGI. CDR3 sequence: CASSPPGTYEQYF. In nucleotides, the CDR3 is TGTGCCAGCAGCCCCCCGGGAACCTACGAGCAGTACTTC.

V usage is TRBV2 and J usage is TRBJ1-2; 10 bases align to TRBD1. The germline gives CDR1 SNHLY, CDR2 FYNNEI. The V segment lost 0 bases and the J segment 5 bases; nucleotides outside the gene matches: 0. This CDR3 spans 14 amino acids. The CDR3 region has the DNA TGTGCCAGCAGTGAAGCGGGACAGGGGTATGGCTACACCTTC. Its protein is CASSEAGQGYGYTF.